These T cell receptor beta chains were read from a single sample in a study of T cell responses to AZD1222 COVID-19 vaccine. This table comes from immunoSEQ multiplex PCR, and its TCRdb copy is limited to in-frame clones, with some not included. The sample includes 95,000 to 110,000 clones, more than 85% of them seen just once. The specimen comprised peripheral blood, sampled on day 0 of AZD1222 vaccination. The receptor set was obtained from an adult in good health. The CDR3 runs from the conserved cysteine through the conserved F or W. The order of the fields is V gene, CDR3 length, CDR3 protein.

TRBV5-1,15,CASSREGRNTGELFF
TRBV21-1,15,CASSKARGVEETQYF
TRBV19,14,CASVETSATGELFF
TRBV28,15,CASSNLLKNTGELFF
TRBV9,14,CASSAGQNTGELFF
TRBV6-1,15,CASREGGSSNQPQHF
TRBV4-1,15,CASSQAGPPVGEQYF
TRBV7-9,16,CASSLGKTASGNTIYF
TRBV4-1,12,CASSQGNQPQHF
TRBV6-6,14,CASSLTGGSYEQYF
TRBV15,16,CATSRDSTRSGNTIYF
TRBV12-3/TRBV12-4,12,CASSWGAYGYTF
TRBV28,15,CASSTRQEGYNEQFF
TRBV4-3,18,CASSQSIVGWGLDNEQFF
TRBV2,11,CASSESETQYF